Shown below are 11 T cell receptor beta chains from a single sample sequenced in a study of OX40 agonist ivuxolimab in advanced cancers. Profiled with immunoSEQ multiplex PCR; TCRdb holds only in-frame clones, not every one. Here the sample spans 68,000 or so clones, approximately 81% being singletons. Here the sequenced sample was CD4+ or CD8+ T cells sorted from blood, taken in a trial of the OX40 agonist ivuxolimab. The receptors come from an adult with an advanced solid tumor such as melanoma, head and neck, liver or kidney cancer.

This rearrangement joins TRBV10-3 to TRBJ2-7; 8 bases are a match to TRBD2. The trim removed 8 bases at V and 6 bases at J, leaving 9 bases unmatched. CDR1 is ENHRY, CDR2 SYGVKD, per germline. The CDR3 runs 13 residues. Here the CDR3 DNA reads TGTGCCATCTCGGACAGCGGGAGATTCGAGCAGTACTTC. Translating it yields CAISDSGRFEQYF.

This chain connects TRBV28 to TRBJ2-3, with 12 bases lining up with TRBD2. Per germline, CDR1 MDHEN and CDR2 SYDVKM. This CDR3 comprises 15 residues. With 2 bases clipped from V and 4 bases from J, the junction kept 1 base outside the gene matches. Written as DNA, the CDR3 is TGTGCCAGCAGTTTACTAGCGGGAGGGGCAGATACGCAGTATTTT. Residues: CASSLLAGGADTQYF. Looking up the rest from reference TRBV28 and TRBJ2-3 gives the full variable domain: DVKVTQSSRYLVKRTGEKVFLECVQDMDHENMFWYRQDPGLGLRLIYFSYDVKMKEKGDIPEGYSVSREKKERFSLILESASTNQTSMYLCASSLLAGGADTQYFGPGTRLTVL.

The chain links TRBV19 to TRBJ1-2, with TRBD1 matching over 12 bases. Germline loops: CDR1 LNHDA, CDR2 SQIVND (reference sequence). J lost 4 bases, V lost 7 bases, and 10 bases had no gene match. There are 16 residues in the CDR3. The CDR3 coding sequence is TGTGCCAGTACCTCACCGGGACAGGGGGCTGGCTATGGCTACACCTTC. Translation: CASTSPGQGAGYGYTF.

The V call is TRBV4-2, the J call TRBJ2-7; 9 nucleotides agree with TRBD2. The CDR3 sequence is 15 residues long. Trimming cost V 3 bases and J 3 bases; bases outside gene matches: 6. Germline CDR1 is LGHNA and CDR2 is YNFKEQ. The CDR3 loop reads CASSQTSGGHYEQYF. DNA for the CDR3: TGTGCCAGCAGCCAGACTAGCGGTGGCCACTACGAGCAGTACTTC.

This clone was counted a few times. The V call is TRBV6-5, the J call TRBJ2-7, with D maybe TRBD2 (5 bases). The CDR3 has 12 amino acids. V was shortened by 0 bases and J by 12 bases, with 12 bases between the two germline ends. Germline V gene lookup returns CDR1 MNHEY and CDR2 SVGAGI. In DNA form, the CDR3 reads TGTGCCAGCAGTTACTCGATCGGGGAACTGTACTTC. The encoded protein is CASSYSIGELYF.

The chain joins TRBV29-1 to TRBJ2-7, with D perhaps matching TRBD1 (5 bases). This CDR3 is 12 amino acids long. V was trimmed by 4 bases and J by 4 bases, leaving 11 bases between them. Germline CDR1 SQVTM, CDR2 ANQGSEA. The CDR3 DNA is TGCAGCGTTGTTTCAGGGAAGTACGAGCAGTACTTC. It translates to CSVVSGKYEQYF.

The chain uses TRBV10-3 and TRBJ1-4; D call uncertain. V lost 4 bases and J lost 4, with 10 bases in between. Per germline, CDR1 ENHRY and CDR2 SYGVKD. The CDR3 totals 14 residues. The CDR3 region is CAISASGGNEKLFF. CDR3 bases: TGTGCCATCAGTGCGAGTGGAGGTAATGAAAAACTGTTTTTT.

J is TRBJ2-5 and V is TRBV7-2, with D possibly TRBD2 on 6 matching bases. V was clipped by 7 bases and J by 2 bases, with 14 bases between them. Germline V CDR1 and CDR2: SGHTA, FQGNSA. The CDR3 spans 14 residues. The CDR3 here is CASTFGRSQETQYF. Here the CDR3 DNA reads TGTGCCAGCACCTTTGGGAGGTCGCAAGAGACCCAGTACTTC.

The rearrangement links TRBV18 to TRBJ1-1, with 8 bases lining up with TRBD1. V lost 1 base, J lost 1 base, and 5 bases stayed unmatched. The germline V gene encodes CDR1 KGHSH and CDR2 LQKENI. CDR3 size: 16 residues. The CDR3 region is CASSPLAGGENTEAFF. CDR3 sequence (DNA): TGTGCCAGCTCACCACTGGCAGGGGGCGAGAACACTGAAGCTTTCTTT.

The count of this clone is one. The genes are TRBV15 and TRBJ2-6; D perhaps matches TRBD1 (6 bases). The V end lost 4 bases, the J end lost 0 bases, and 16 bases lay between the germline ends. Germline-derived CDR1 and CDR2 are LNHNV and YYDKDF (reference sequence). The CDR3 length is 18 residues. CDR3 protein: CATSNPAGAFSGANVLTF. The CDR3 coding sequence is TGTGCCACCAGCAATCCGGCAGGGGCATTCTCTGGGGCCAACGTCCTGACTTTC.

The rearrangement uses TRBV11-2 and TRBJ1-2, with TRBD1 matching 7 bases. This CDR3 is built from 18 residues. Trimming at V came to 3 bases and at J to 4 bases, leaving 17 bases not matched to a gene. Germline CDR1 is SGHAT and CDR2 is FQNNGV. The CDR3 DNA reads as TGTGCCAGCAGCTTCCTGCTTCCCCGCCAGACAGGGCCCTATGGCTACACCTTC. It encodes CASSFLLPRQTGPYGYTF.